This is a list of T cell receptor beta chains from one sample in a study of identical twins. MiXCR was run by TCRdb on the 5' RACE reads, yielding one entry per CDR3 protein. The table lists more than 650,000 distinct CDR3 sequences, 5.5% to 6.5% of them singletons. The sample was naive T cells sorted from blood. The receptors shown here come from a man aged 18 to 30 in good health. Both conserved end residues are part of each CDR3. A D gene is named only where the DNA matches it firmly. Clone sizes are given selectively: once, few, many, or a class where the clone is expanded.

V gene	CDR3 length	clone size	D gene	J gene	CDR3 DNA	CDR3 protein
TRBV10-3	10	many	NA	TRBJ2-3	TGTGCCATAGAGGTTGATACGCAGTATTTT	CAIEVDTQYF
TRBV5-1	15	many	NA	TRBJ2-3	TGCGCCAGCAGCTTGAGGCCCTTTGGCACAGATACGCAGTATTTT	CASSLRPFGTDTQYF
TRBV12-3/TRBV12-4	12	few	TRBD1	TRBJ1-5	TGTGCCAGCACCGGACAGGGCCAGCCCCAGCATTTT	CASTGQGQPQHF
TRBV2	15	NA	TRBD2	TRBJ2-3	TGTGCCAGCAGGATGACTAGCGGGCTGACAGATACGCAGTATTTT	CASRMTSGLTDTQYF
TRBV29-1	13	many	NA	TRBJ2-2	TGCAGCTCCAGGGGGGCTGACACCGGGGAGCTGTTTTTT	CSSRGADTGELFF
TRBV6-1	16	few	NA	TRBJ1-6	TGTGCCAGCAGACCACGACAGAGCTCCTATAATTCACCCCTCCACTTT	CASRPRQSSYNSPLHF
TRBV5-1	18	many	NA	TRBJ2-2	TGCGCCAGCAGCTTGGTCCAGGGTGGTCCCCCAAACACCGGGGAGCTGTTTTTT	CASSLVQGGPPNTGELFF
TRBV27	15	many	NA	TRBJ2-1	TGTGCCAGCAGTTCCGGACTATCCTCCTTCAATGAGCAGTTCTTC	CASSSGLSSFNEQFF
TRBV4-1	15	NA	NA	TRBJ1-5	TGCGCCAGCAGCCAGTTCCAGGGGCCGGAGGCGCCCCAGCATTTT	CASSQFQGPEAPQHF
TRBV18	15	NA	NA	TRBJ1-3	TGTGCCAGCTCACCGACACAGGGTCCTGGAAACACCATATATTTT	CASSPTQGPGNTIYF
TRBV20-1	17	many	TRBD2	TRBJ2-1	TGCAGTGCTACGGTGGGTCTGTTAGGCGGGAGGGGTCATGAGCAGTTCTTC	CSATVGLLGGRGHEQFF
TRBV20-1	12	NA	NA	TRBJ1-2	TGCAGTGCTAGAGGTGGAGGTAAAGGCTACACCTTC	CSARGGGKGYTF
TRBV7-2	12	NA	NA	TRBJ2-1	TGTGCCAGCAGCTTAATAGTCAATGAGCAGTTCTTC	CASSLIVNEQFF
TRBV7-9	13	many	TRBD2	TRBJ2-2	TGTGCCAGCAGCCCACTAGCGCCCGGGGAGCTGTTTTTT	CASSPLAPGELFF
TRBV3-1	13	NA	NA	TRBJ1-3	TGTGCCAGCAGCAGGGGCGTGGGAAACACCATATATTTT	CASSRGVGNTIYF
TRBV12-3/TRBV12-4	12	NA	NA	TRBJ2-1	TGTGCCAGCAGGGTTGGGGTGAATGAGCAGTTCTTC	CASRVGVNEQFF
TRBV4-3	15	many	TRBD1	TRBJ2-5	TGCGCCAGCAGCCAAGGAAAAGGGACAGCCAGGACCCAGTACTTC	CASSQGKGTARTQYF
TRBV24-1	13	few	NA	TRBJ2-5	TGTGCCACCAGTGATTTAGGTAGAGAGACCCAGTACTTC	CATSDLGRETQYF
TRBV20-1	14	NA	NA	TRBJ1-1	TGCAGTGCCCCGGATCCGGGGAAGCAGACTGAAGCTTTCTTT	CSAPDPGKQTEAFF
TRBV12-3/TRBV12-4	15	few	NA	TRBJ1-4	TGTGCCAGCACCCGGGGAGCCACAACTAATGAAAAACTGTTTTTT	CASTRGATTNEKLFF
TRBV7-9	11	few	NA	TRBJ1-1	TGTGCCAGCAGCCCGGACGCTGAAGCTTTCTTT	CASSPDAEAFF
TRBV20-1	18	many	TRBD2	TRBJ2-3	TGCAGTGCTACCACGCCTAGCGGGAGAAGATGGTCTACAGATACGCAGTATTTT	CSATTPSGRRWSTDTQYF
TRBV5-1	12	few	NA	TRBJ2-7	TGCGCCAGCAGCAACCAAGGCTACGAGCAGTACTTC	CASSNQGYEQYF
TRBV20-1	15	few	TRBD1	TRBJ1-5	TGCAGTGCTCCGGATTGGACAGGGGGTGGTCAGCCCCAGCATTTT	CSAPDWTGGGQPQHF
TRBV4-2	19	few	TRBD1	TRBJ1-5	TGTGCCAGCAGCCAAGACAGACAGGGTTTGACGGAAGGGGATCAGCCCCAGCATTTT	CASSQDRQGLTEGDQPQHF
TRBV6-2/TRBV6-3	14	many	NA	TRBJ2-1	TGTGCCAGCAGTTACTCTCCAGACTACAATGAGCAGTTCTTC	CASSYSPDYNEQFF
TRBV27	11	few	NA	TRBJ2-1	TGTGCCAGCAGTTTTGGAAGGGGGGAGTTCTTC	CASSFGRGEFF
TRBV6-5	16	many	TRBD1	TRBJ2-1	TGTGCCAGCAGTTGGAGGCAGGGGGACCCCTACAATGAGCAGTTCTTC	CASSWRQGDPYNEQFF
TRBV14	14	few	NA	TRBJ2-7	TGTGCCAGCAGCCATTTTGGAGGAGCTGAAGAGCAGTACTTC	CASSHFGGAEEQYF
TRBV6-1	15	many	TRBD2	TRBJ2-5	TGTGCCAGCAGACCACTCAGACTAGCTCTAGAGACCCAGTACTTC	CASRPLRLALETQYF
TRBV20-1	15	NA	TRBD2	TRBJ2-1	TGCAGTGCTAGAGGGAGCGGGAGGCGGAACAATGAGCAGTTCTTC	CSARGSGRRNNEQFF
TRBV12-3/TRBV12-4	15	few	NA	TRBJ1-6	TGTGCCAGCAGTTTATGGAGGGTCAAGGGTTCACCCCTCCACTTT	CASSLWRVKGSPLHF
TRBV6-5	15	many	NA	TRBJ2-3	TGTGCCAGCAGTTCTTATCCGGGACCCACAGATACGCAGTATTTT	CASSSYPGPTDTQYF
TRBV12-3/TRBV12-4	14	many	NA	TRBJ1-5	TGTGCCAGCAGTTTAGCTTCCATTTATCAGCCCCAGCATTTT	CASSLASIYQPQHF
TRBV2	16	many	TRBD2	TRBJ2-3	TGTGCCAGCAGAGGGACTAGCGGGAGAGGGCCAGATACGCAGTATTTT	CASRGTSGRGPDTQYF
TRBV21-1	14	few	NA	TRBJ2-1	TGTGCCAGCAGCAAGAGGGACTATTACAATGAGCAGTTCTTC	CASSKRDYYNEQFF